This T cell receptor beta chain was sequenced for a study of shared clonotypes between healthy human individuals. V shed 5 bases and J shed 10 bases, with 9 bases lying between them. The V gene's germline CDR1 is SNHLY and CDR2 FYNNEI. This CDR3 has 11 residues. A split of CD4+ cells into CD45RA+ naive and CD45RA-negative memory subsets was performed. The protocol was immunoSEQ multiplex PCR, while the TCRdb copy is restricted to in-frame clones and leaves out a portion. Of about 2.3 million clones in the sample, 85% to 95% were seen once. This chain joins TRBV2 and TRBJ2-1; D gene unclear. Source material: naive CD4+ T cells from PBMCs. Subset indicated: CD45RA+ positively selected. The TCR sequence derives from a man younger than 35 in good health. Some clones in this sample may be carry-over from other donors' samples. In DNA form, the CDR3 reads TGTGCCAGCAGTACCGTCGGAGAGCAGTTCTTC. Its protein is CASSTVGEQFF.